This T cell receptor (beta chain) stems from a study of OX40 agonist ivuxolimab in advanced cancers. The protocol was immunoSEQ multiplex PCR, while the TCRdb copy is restricted to in-frame clones and leaves out a portion. Among 75,000 or so clones, around 82% were seen once, and the ten largest hold approximately 8.7%. With 6 bases removed from V and 3 bases from J, the gap between germline ends came to 8 bases. CDR1 is SNHLY, CDR2 FYNNEI, per germline. The CDR3 sequence is 13 residues long. The source was CD4+ or CD8+ T cells sorted from blood, collected in a trial of the OX40 agonist ivuxolimab. The TCR was taken from an adult with an advanced solid tumor such as melanoma, head and neck, liver or kidney cancer. This sequence joins TRBV2 and TRBJ2-2; D remains unclear. Written as DNA, the CDR3 is TGTGCCAGCAGCGTCGACCACACCGGGGAGCTGTTTTTT. Its translation: CASSVDHTGELFF. Based on the CDR3 plus reference TRBV2 and TRBJ2-2, the full variable domain is EPEVTQTPSHQVTQMGQEVILRCVPISNHLYFYWYRQILGQKVEFLVSFYNNEISEKSEIFDDQFSVERPDGSNFTLKIRSTKLEDSAMYFCASSVDHTGELFFGEGSRLTVL.